This T cell receptor beta chain was recovered during a study of blood T cell repertoires in COVID-19. Method: immunoSEQ multiplex PCR; TCRdb's copy keeps in-frame clones and lacks some. The data contain about 230,000 clones, around 83% of them singletons. The CDR3 contains 16 residues. Germline V gene sequence: CDR1 SGHVS, CDR2 FQNEAQ. The trim removed 0 bases at V and 7 bases at J, leaving 8 bases unmatched. The chain employs TRBV7-8 and TRBJ2-1, with 8 positions matching TRBD2. The clonotype originates from a man in his forties with acute or convalescent COVID-19. Sequencing was done on a sample of peripheral blood. The CDR3 sequence is CASSLAKAGGLNEQFF. CDR3 in DNA: TGTGCCAGCAGCTTAGCGAAGGCGGGGGGCCTAAATGAGCAGTTCTTC.